The entry that follows covers one T cell receptor (beta chain) sequence. The antigen remains unidentified. Assay: immunoSEQ multiplex PCR; the TCRdb copy retains only in-frame clones and omits some. The sample records approximately 99,000 clones, 70% to 90% being singletons. The data belong to a study of T cell responses to AZD1222 COVID-19 vaccine. Overall study context: Second doses that came at about 4 or about 12 weeks were put together. Findings of the study overall: Spike-specific TCR repertoires showed rising breadth and depth after two AZD1222 doses. The study found vaccine-associated CD4 TCRs spanning spike, dominant at 160-218 and 743-854.

The germline V gene encodes CDR1 SGHVS and CDR2 FNYEAQ. This CDR3 contains 15 residues. With 2 bases removed from V and 4 bases from J, the gap between germline ends came to 11 bases. This TCR came from an adult in good health. The rearrangement uses TRBV7-6 and TRBJ2-2; no reliable D call. Sequenced here: peripheral blood, sampled on day 0 of AZD1222 vaccination. CDR3 sequence (DNA): TGTGCCAGCAGCTTAAGTGGGGATGCCACCGGGGAGCTGTTTTTT. It encodes CASSLSGDATGELFF.